The entry that follows covers one T cell receptor beta chain sequence. The antigen remains unidentified. The germline V gene encodes CDR1 LNHDA and CDR2 SQIVND (reference sequence). The CDR3 covers 14 residues. A negative magnetic separation step was used to enrich total CD8+ T cells. RNA came from duplicate vials of around 140,000 sorted CD8+ T cells per subset. The sample comes from a study of human CD8 memory T cell subsets. Study-wide points: According to Chao1 estimates, stem-like memory T cells seemed more diverse than precursor exhausted T cells were. Precursor exhausted T cells and stem-like memory T cells were similarly highly diverse, while effector memory cells were not.

TCR beta was sequenced from UMI-tagged 5' RACE libraries. After re-calling the 5' RACE reads, TCRdb lists one entry per CDR3 protein, DNA absent. This sample's clone table lists under 13,000 distinct CDR3 sequences. V is TRBV19 and J is TRBJ1-6. The sample comprised CD8+ T cells from PBMCs. The source is a human donor in good health. The CDR3 protein is CASMEGLANSPLHF.